The 27 T cell receptor beta chains listed next were all sequenced from one sample in a study of read filtering for tumor transcriptome and immune sequencing. Molecular barcoded adaptors covering alpha/delta and beta/gamma chains were used on 400 to 450 ng RNA. TCRdb re-called the reads with MiXCR, one entry per CDR3 protein. The table has approximately 58,000 distinct CDR3 sequences, 20% to 25% seen once. The sample was a population of CD138-negative cells sorted from bone marrow. These receptors all stem from a donor at least 40 years old with multiple myeloma.

In its sample, this clonotype was seen many times. V is TRBV12-3 or TRBV12-4 and J is TRBJ1-2, with TRBD1 as a possible D gene (6 bases). This CDR3 spans 13 amino acids. V lost 7 bases and J 4 bases, leaving 13 bases between the germline ends. CDR3 region: CASTLQGAYGYTF. The CDR3 DNA sequence: TGTGCCAGCACCCTACAGGGCGCCTATGGCTACACCTTC.

The rearrangement links TRBV6-2 or TRBV6-3 to TRBJ1-2; D call uncertain. Trimming pared 2 bases from V and 2 bases from J, leaving 12 bases between. CDR1 and CDR2 (germline): MNHEY, SVGEGT. The CDR3 length is 15 residues. This chain's CDR3 is CASSYRAIANYGYTF. The CDR3 DNA follows: TGTGCCAGCAGTTACCGGGCTATCGCCAACTATGGCTACACCTTC.

This clonotype was recorded many times. This rearrangement joins TRBV12-3 or TRBV12-4 to TRBJ1-5, with D possibly being TRBD1 (5 bases). Between the trimmed V and J ends, which lost 6 bases and 0 bases, there was a span of 12 bases. CDR3 length: 15 amino acids. The CDR3 DNA is TGTGCCAGCAGACCTCAGGGAAATAGCAATCAGCCCCAGCATTTT. Its translation: CASRPQGNSNQPQHF.

This clonotype has at least ten counts. The rearrangement joins TRBV5-1 to TRBJ2-3; D gene unclear. Germline loops: CDR1 SGHRS, CDR2 YFSETQ. V gave up 0 bases and J gave up 3 bases, with 5 bases separating them. The CDR3 runs to 13 residues. The CDR3 here is CASSLGRTDTQYF. For the CDR3, the DNA is TGCGCCAGCAGCTTGGGGAGAACAGATACGCAGTATTTT.

In its sample, this clonotype was seen a few times. The V gene is TRBV19, the J gene TRBJ1-5; no definite D call. The CDR3 runs 15 residues. Germline V gene lookup returns CDR1 LNHDA and CDR2 SQIVND (reference sequence). V was cut by 6 bases and J by 0 bases, with 12 bases left in between. The DNA for the CDR3 is TGTGCCAGTAGGGGTAATGAACGTAGCAATCAGCCCCAGCATTTT. Amino acid sequence: CASRGNERSNQPQHF.

The genes are TRBV11-3 and TRBJ2-4; 8 bases map to TRBD1. The CDR3 is 18 amino acids. V shed 6 bases, J shed 3 bases, and the junction held 16 bases outside the gene matches. Per germline, CDR1 SGHNT and CDR2 YENEEA. The chain's CDR3 is CASSNNRNRGSGKNIQYF. The DNA for the CDR3 is TGTGCCAGCAGTAACAATCGAAACAGGGGGTCGGGCAAAAACATTCAGTACTTC.

This clonotype was detected ten times or more. The J gene is TRBJ2-7, the V gene TRBV7-3, with D possibly TRBD2 on 5 matching bases. The V end was cut by 5 bases, the J end by 2 bases, with 16 bases between. Per the germline V gene, CDR1 is SGHTA and CDR2 is FQGTGA. The CDR3 is made up of 15 amino acids. The CDR3 coding sequence is TGTGCCAGCAGCCGGGCGGCGGGTCGGACCTACGAGCAGTACTTC. Translated, it gives CASSRAAGRTYEQYF.

This clonotype came up many times. The J gene is TRBJ2-1, the V gene TRBV19; 7 positions agree with TRBD2. This CDR3 is built from 14 residues. The germline gives CDR1 LNHDA, CDR2 SQIVND (reference sequence). The V segment lost 5 bases and the J segment 12 bases; nucleotides outside the gene matches: 13. CDR3 residues: CASSSRLARLVQFF. The CDR3 coding sequence is TGTGCCAGTAGTTCCCGACTAGCCCGACTTGTGCAGTTCTTC. Full variable domain (missing parts from reference TRBV19 and TRBJ2-1): DGGITQSPKYLFRKEGQNVTLSCEQNLNHDAMYWYRQDPGQGLRLIYYSQIVNDFQKGDIAEGYSVSREKKESFPLTVTSAQKNPTAFYLCASSSRLARLVQFFGPGTRLTVL.

This clonotype was seen many times. The rearrangement uses TRBV2 and TRBJ1-3; D remains unclear. The CDR3 runs 13 residues. Germline CDR1 SNHLY, CDR2 FYNNEI. V lost 2 bases, J lost 3 bases, and 5 bases lay in between. The CDR3 region is CASSETGGNTIYF. CDR3 coding DNA: TGTGCCAGCAGTGAAACGGGTGGAAACACCATATATTTT.

This clonotype was detected only a few times. This rearrangement joins TRBV6-1 to TRBJ2-5; 7 bases fit TRBD1. CDR3 length equals 11 residues. Germline V lookup: CDR1 MNHNS, CDR2 SASEGT. V lost 6 bases and J lost 13; bases outside the gene matches: 8. The CDR3 sequence is CASRTGTELYF. Written as DNA, the CDR3 is TGTGCCAGCAGAACCGGGACAGAGTTGTACTTC.

The V and J genes are TRBV28 and TRBJ2-7, with D possibly being TRBD2 (5 bases). The V gene lost 3 bases and the J gene lost 0 bases, with 9 bases spanning the gap. Germline V gene lookup returns CDR1 MDHEN and CDR2 SYDVKM. This CDR3 spans 14 amino acids. The CDR3 spells CASSLAGISYEQYF. The CDR3 coding sequence is TGTGCCAGCAGTTTGGCGGGTATCTCCTACGAGCAGTACTTC.

This clonotype was picked up many times. V usage is TRBV4-1 and J usage is TRBJ2-2; D perhaps matches TRBD1 (5 bases). The V and J ends lost 0 bases and 7 bases respectively, with 12 bases between them. This CDR3 region has 15 residues. CDR1 and CDR2 (germline): MGHRA, YSYEKL. For the CDR3, the DNA is TGCGCCAGCAGCCAAGAAGCACAGGATGTCGGGGAGCTGTTTTTT. Amino acid sequence: CASSQEAQDVGELFF.

Sample share makes this clonotype medium-sized. CDR3 protein: CASSTPSASGGIYEQFF. CDR3 coding DNA: TGTGCCAGCAGCACCCCGTCGGCTAGCGGGGGAATTTATGAGCAGTTCTTC. This chain connects TRBV7-9 to TRBJ2-1; 10 bases agree with TRBD2. This CDR3 has 17 amino acids. Germline CDR1 reads SEHNR; CDR2 reads FQNEAQ (reference sequence). V was clipped by 5 bases and J by 8 bases; unmatched bases: 15.

The sample holds many counts of this clonotype. The CDR3 DNA sequence: TGCAGTGCTAGAGGGGACTTGACAGGGACTCAGCCCCAGCATTTT. Translated: CSARGDLTGTQPQHF. V is TRBV20-1 and J is TRBJ1-5; 7 nucleotides match TRBD1. The CDR3 runs to 15 residues. The germline V gene has CDR1 DFQATT and CDR2 SNEGSKA (reference sequence). V lost 1 base, J lost 6 bases, and 9 bases stayed unmatched.

This clonotype was recorded at least ten times. The rearrangement uses TRBV12-3 or TRBV12-4 and TRBJ2-7; a weak D match, TRBD1 (6 bases). The CDR3 spans 14 residues. V was cut by 7 bases and J by 4 bases, with 17 bases left in between. The CDR3 region has the DNA TGTGCCAGCAATCGAGGGGGTTTCGCATACGAGCAGTACTTC. Residues: CASNRGGFAYEQYF.

In this sample, this clonotype turned up many times. The gene calls are TRBV25-1 and TRBJ2-2; a possible D gene is TRBD1 (6 bases). CDR3 length: 17 amino acids. Germline loops: CDR1 MGHDK, CDR2 SYGVNS. The V end was cut by 10 bases, the J end by 0 bases, with 21 bases between. CDR3 protein: CAIRPLGNRANTGELFF. CDR3 DNA sequence: TGTGCCATTCGACCCCTCGGGAACAGGGCGAACACCGGGGAGCTGTTTTTT. Combining the CDR3 with reference TRBV25-1 and TRBJ2-2 gives the whole variable domain EADIYQTPRYLVIGTGKKITLECSQTMGHDKMYWYQQDPGMELHLIHYSYGVNSTEKGDLSSESTVSRIRTEHFPLTLESARPSHTSQYLCAIRPLGNRANTGELFFGEGSRLTVL.

There are a few counts of this clonotype. This could be a read error, since a much larger clone is one nucleotide away. The chain is built from TRBV28 and TRBJ2-1; D remains unclear. Germline V lookup: CDR1 MDHEN, CDR2 SYDVKM. This CDR3 region has 14 residues. For the CDR3, the DNA is TGTGCCCGCAGTTCCCTTGGAGAAACGGGTGAGCAGTTCTTC. Residues: CARSSLGETGEQFF.

This clonotype was picked up many times. For the CDR3, the DNA is TGCGCCAGCACATTCGGCAGTGGGGAGGGTGAAGCTTTCTTT. This gives the protein CASTFGSGEGEAFF. This chain connects TRBV5-1 to TRBJ1-1, with unresolved D. This CDR3 is 14 amino acids long. The ends were cut back, 6 bases at V and 7 bases at J, with 19 bases in the middle. From germline, CDR1 is SGHRS and CDR2 YFSETQ.

Ten or more counts support this clonotype. The chain couples TRBV5-5 to TRBJ2-3; possibly TRBD2 for D (6 bases). The CDR3 runs to 16 residues. Deletions cut 3 bases from V and 3 bases from J, with 17 bases between. CDR1 is SGHKS, CDR2 YYEKEE, per germline (reference sequence). This CDR3 is CASSSEPRGVTDTQYF. CDR3 bases: TGTGCCAGCAGCTCGGAGCCGCGGGGTGTAACAGATACGCAGTATTTT. Looking up the rest from reference TRBV5-5 and TRBJ2-3 gives the full variable domain: DAGVTQSPTHLIKTRGQQVTLRCSPISGHKSVSWYQQVLGQGPQFIFQYYEKEERGRGNFPDRFSARQFPNYSSELNVNALLLGDSALYLCASSSEPRGVTDTQYFGPGTRLTVL.

This chain joins TRBV12-3 or TRBV12-4 and TRBJ2-6; no definite D call. The length of the CDR3 is 15 residues. V was pared by 8 bases and J by 3 bases, with 14 bases between. CDR3 loop: CASGRGVLGANVLTF. Written as DNA, the CDR3 is TGTGCCAGCGGGCGTGGGGTCCTTGGGGCCAACGTCCTGACTTTC.

This clonotype was recorded many times. This rearrangement joins TRBV20-1 to TRBJ1-1; 7 nucleotides agree with TRBD1. Looked up from germline, CDR1 is DFQATT and CDR2 is SNEGSKA (reference sequence). V shed 0 bases, J shed 5 bases, and the junction held 9 bases outside the gene matches. CDR3 length: 15 amino acids. Written as DNA, the CDR3 is TGCAGTGCTAGAGATGCCCGACAGGGATGGACTGAAGCTTTCTTT. Its protein is CSARDARQGWTEAFF.

This clonotype was observed at least ten times. The chain joins TRBV29-1 to TRBJ2-3, with 10 bases aligning to TRBD2. The CDR3 loop spans 15 amino acids. The J segment lost 2 bases and the V segment lost 6 bases, leaving 8 bases of the junction unmatched. Germline loops: CDR1 SQVTM, CDR2 ANQGSEA. CDR3 protein: CSVVGSGGFTDTQYF. The CDR3 DNA sequence: TGCAGCGTCGTAGGTAGCGGGGGGTTCACAGATACGCAGTATTTT.

This clonotype occurred a few times. The chain has TRBV6-2 or TRBV6-3 and TRBJ1-5; D is unclear. The CDR3 is made up of 13 amino acids. CDR1 is MNHEY and CDR2 is SVGEGT in the germline V gene. Trimming left V 2 bases short and J 6 bases short, with 8 bases between. The CDR3 DNA reads as TGTGCCAGCAGTTACGATAACGGTCAGCCCCAGCATTTT. This translates into CASSYDNGQPQHF.

This clonotype has a count of ten or more. Written as DNA, the CDR3 is TGTGCCAGCAGCTTAGTAACAGGGTCGGAGACCCAGTACTTC. It specifies CASSLVTGSETQYF. This chain uses TRBV7-6 with TRBJ2-5, with a possible D match to TRBD1 (6 bases). The CDR3 length is 14 residues. Germline lookup yields CDR1 SGHVS and CDR2 FNYEAQ. V was clipped by 1 base and J by 5 bases, with 11 bases between them.

This clonotype was found many times. The V and J genes are TRBV6-5 and TRBJ2-7, with 8 bases matching TRBD1. Trimming removed 0 bases from V and 2 bases from J; junction bases left unmatched: 6. This CDR3 is 16 amino acids long. Germline CDR1 and CDR2: MNHEY and SVGAGI. The CDR3, as DNA: TGTGCCAGCAGTTACTCAGGGACAGGCGTTACCTACGAGCAGTACTTC. It encodes CASSYSGTGVTYEQYF.

Notes on this clonotype: A much larger clonotype is one base distant, so this may be a read error. The chain recombines TRBV11-2 with TRBJ1-2; 7 bases map to TRBD1. The length of the CDR3 is 14 residues. Germline loops: CDR1 SGHAT, CDR2 FQNNGV. V was clipped by 6 bases and J by 4 bases; unmatched bases: 8. DNA of the CDR3: TGTGCCAGCAGACTCGCGGGACAGACCTATGGCTACACCTTC. It encodes CASRLAGQTYGYTF. The full variable domain, in which reference TRBV11-2 and TRBJ1-2 provide the parts outside the CDR3, is EAGVAQSPRYKIIEKRQSVAFWCNPISGHATLYWYQQILGQGPKLLIQFQNNGVVDDSQLPKDRFSAERLKGVDSTLKIQPAKLEDSAVYLCASRLAGQTYGYTFGSGTRLTVV.

The table lists this clonotype with many counts. The chain combines TRBV28 with TRBJ2-1, with D possibly TRBD2 on 6 matching bases. The CDR3 contains 14 residues. The germline V gene encodes CDR1 MDHEN and CDR2 SYDVKM. V lost 2 bases, J lost 4 bases, and 9 bases lay in between. DNA of the CDR3: TGTGCCAGCAGTTTACGGGGGTTATACAATGAGCAGTTCTTC. Protein product: CASSLRGLYNEQFF.